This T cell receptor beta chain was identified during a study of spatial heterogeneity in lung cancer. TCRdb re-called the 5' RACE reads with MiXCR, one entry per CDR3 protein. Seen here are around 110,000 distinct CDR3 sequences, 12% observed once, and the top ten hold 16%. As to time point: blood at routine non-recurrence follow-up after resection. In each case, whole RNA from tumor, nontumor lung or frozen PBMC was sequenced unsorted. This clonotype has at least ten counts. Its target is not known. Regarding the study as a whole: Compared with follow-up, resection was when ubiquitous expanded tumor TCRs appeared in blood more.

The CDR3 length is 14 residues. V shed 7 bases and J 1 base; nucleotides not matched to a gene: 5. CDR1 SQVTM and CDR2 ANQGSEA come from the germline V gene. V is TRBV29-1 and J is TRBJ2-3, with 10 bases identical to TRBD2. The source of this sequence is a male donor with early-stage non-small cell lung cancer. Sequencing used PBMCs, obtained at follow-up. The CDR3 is CSEASGGGTDTQYF. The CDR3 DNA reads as TGCAGCGAGGCTAGCGGGGGAGGCACAGATACGCAGTATTTT.